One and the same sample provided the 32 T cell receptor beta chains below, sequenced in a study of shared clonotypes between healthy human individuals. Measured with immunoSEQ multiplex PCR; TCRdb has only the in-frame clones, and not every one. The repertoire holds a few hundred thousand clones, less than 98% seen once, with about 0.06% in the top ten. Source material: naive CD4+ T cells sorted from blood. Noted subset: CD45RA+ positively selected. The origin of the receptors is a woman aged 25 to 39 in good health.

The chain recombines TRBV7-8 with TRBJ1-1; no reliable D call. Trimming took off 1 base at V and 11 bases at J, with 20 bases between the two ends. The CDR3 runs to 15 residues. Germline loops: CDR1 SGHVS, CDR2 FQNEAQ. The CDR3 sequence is CASSLVNPDSATAFF. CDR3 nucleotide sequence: TGTGCCAGCAGCTTAGTGAATCCAGATTCTGCTACCGCTTTCTTT.

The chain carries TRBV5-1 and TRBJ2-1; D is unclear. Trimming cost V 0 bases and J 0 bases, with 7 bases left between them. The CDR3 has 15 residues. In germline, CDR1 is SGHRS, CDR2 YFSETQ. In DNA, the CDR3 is TGCGCCAGCAGCTTGGACTGGGACTCCTACAATGAGCAGTTCTTC. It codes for CASSLDWDSYNEQFF.

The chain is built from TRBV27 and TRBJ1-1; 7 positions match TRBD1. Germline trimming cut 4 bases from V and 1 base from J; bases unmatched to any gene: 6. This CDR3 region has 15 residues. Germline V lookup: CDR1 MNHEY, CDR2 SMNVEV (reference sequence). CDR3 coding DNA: TGTGCCAGCAGTTCAAGACAGGGAGCGAACACTGAAGCTTTCTTT. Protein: CASSSRQGANTEAFF.

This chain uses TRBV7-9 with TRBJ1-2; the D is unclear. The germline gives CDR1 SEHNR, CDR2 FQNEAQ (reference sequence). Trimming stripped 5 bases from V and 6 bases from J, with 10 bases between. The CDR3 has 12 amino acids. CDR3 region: CASSRNRNGYTF. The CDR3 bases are TGTGCCAGCAGCCGAAACAGAAATGGCTACACCTTC. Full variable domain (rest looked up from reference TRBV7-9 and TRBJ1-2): DTGVSQNPRHKITKRGQNVTFRCDPISEHNRLYWYRQTLGQGPEFLTYFQNEAQLEKSRLLSDRFSAERPKGSFSTLEIQRTEQGDSAMYLCASSRNRNGYTFGSGTRLTVV.

The CDR3 nucleotides read TGTGCCAGCAGCTTAGCGCGGGGATCGACCTACAATGAGCAGTTCTTC. Protein sequence: CASSLARGSTYNEQFF. The rearrangement uses TRBV7-9 and TRBJ2-1; D might be TRBD2 (6 bases). V was trimmed by 0 bases and J by 2 bases, leaving 11 bases between them. The CDR3 has 16 amino acids. Per the germline V gene, CDR1 is SEHNR and CDR2 is FQNEAQ (reference sequence).

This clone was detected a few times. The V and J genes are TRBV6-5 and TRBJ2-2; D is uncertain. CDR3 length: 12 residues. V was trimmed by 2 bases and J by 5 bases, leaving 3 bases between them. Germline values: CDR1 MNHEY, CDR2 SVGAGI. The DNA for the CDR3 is TGTGCCAGCAGTTACCCTACCGGGGAGCTGTTTTTT. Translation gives CASSYPTGELFF.

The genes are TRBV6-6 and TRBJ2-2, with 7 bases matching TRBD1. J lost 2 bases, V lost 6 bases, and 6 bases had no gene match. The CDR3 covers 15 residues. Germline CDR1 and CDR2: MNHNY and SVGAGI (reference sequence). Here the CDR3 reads CASSRRQGNTGELFF. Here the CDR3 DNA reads TGTGCCAGCAGCAGACGACAGGGTAACACCGGGGAGCTGTTTTTT.

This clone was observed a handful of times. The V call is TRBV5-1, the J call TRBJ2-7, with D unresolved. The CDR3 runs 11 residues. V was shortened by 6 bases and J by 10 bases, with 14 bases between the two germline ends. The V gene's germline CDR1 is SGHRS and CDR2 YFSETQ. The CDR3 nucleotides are TGCGCCAGCACCTCGGACCGTAGACAGTACTTC. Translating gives CASTSDRRQYF.

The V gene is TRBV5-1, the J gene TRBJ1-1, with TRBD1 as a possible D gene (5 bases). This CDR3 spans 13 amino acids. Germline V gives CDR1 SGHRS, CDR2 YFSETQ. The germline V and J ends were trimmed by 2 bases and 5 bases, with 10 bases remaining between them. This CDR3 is CASSFGQVTEAFF. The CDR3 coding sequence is TGCGCCAGCAGCTTCGGACAAGTTACTGAAGCTTTCTTT.

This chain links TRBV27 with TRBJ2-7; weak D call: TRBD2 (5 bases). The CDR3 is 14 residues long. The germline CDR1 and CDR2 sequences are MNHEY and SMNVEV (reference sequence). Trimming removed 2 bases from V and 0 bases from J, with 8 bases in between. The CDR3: CASSLAGLSYEQYF. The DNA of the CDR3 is TGTGCCAGCAGTTTAGCGGGCCTCTCCTACGAGCAGTACTTC.

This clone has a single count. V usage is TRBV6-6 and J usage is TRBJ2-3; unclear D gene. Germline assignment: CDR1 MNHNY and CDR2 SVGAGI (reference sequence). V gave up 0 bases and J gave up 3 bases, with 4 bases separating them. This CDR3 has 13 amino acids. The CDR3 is CASSYSGTDTQYF. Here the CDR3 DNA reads TGTGCCAGCAGTTACTCGGGGACAGATACGCAGTATTTT.

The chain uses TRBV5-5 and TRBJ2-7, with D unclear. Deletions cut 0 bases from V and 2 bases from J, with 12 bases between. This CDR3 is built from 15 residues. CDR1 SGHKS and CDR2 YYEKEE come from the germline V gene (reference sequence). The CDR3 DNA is TGTGCCAGCAGCTTGGGAACTGGCAGGCCCTACGAGCAGTACTTC. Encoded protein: CASSLGTGRPYEQYF.

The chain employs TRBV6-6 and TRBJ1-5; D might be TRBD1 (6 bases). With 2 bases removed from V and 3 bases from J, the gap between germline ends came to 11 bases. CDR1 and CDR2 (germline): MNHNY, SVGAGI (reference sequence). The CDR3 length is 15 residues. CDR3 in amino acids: CASSYGGPANQPQHF. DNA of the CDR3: TGTGCCAGCAGTTACGGGGGGCCGGCCAATCAGCCCCAGCATTTT.

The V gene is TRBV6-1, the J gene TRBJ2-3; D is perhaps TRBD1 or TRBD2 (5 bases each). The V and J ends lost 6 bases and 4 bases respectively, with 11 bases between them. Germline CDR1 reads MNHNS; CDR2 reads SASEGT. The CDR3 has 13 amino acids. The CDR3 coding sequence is TGTGCCAGCAGGAGGGGCGACGCAGATACGCAGTATTTT. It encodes CASRRGDADTQYF.

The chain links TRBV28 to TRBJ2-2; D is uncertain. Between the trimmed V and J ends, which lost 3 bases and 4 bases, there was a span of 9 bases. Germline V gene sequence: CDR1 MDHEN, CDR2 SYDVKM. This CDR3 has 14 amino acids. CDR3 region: CASSFRQTTGELFF. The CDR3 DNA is TGTGCCAGCAGTTTCCGGCAGACCACCGGGGAGCTGTTTTTT.

CDR3 sequence reads: CASSFEGETNEQFF. The CDR3 DNA is TGTGCCAGCAGCTTCGAGGGAGAGACAAATGAGCAGTTCTTC. The chain couples TRBV7-2 to TRBJ2-1; D might be TRBD2 (5 bases). V shed 3 bases and J shed 7 bases, with 13 bases lying between them. The CDR3 loop spans 14 amino acids. Germline-derived CDR1 and CDR2 are SGHTA and FQGNSA.

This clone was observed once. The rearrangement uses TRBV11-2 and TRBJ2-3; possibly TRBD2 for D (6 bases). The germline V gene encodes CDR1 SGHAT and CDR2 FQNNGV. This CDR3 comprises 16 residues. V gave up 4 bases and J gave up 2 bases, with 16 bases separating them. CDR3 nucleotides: TGTGCCAGCAGCTCGTGGCGGGGCCACCCCACAGATACGCAGTATTTT. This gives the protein CASSSWRGHPTDTQYF.

CDR3 loop: CASSGWRVRISEAFF. Written as DNA, the CDR3 is TGCGCCAGCAGTGGATGGAGGGTGAGGATATCTGAAGCTTTCTTT. The V gene is TRBV10-2, the J gene TRBJ1-1; D uncertain. V was cut by 4 bases and J by 6 bases, with 18 bases left in between. The CDR3 has 15 residues. The germline V gene has CDR1 WSHSY and CDR2 SAAADI.

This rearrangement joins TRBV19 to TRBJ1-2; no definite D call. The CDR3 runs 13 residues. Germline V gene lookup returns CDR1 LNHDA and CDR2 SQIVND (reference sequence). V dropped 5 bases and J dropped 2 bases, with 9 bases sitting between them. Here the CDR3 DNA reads TGTGCCAGTAGTTCCGTCAACAACTATGGCTACACCTTC. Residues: CASSSVNNYGYTF.

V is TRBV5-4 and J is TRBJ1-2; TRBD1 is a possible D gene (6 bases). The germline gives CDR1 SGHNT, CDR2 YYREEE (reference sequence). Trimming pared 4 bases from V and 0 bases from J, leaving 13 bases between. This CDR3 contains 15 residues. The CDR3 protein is CASSSGQRTNYGYTF. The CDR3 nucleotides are TGTGCCAGCAGCAGTGGACAGAGGACTAACTATGGCTACACCTTC.

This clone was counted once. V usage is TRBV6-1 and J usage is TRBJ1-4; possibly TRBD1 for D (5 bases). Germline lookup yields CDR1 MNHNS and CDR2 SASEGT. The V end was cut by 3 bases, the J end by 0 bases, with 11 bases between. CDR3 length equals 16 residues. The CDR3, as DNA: TGTGCCAGCAGTGATGGGGGGATCGCAACTAATGAAAAACTGTTTTTT. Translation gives CASSDGGIATNEKLFF.

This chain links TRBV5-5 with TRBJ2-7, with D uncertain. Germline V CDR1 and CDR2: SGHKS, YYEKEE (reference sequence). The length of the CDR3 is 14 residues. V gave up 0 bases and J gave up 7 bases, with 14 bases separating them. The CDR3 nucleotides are TGTGCCAGCAGCTTGGTCACTGGCGTCGGGGAGCAGTACTTC. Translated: CASSLVTGVGEQYF.

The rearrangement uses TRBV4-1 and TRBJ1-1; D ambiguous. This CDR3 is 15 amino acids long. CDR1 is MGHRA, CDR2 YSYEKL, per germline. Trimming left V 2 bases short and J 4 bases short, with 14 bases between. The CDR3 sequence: CASSQTGRTGTEAFF. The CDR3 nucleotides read TGCGCCAGCAGCCAAACCGGGAGAACGGGCACTGAAGCTTTCTTT.

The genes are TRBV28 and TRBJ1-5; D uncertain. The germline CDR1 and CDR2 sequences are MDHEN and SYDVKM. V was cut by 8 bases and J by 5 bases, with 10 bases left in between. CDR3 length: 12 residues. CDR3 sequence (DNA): TGTGCCAGCTCCACCCCCTATCAGCCCCAGCATTTT. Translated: CASSTPYQPQHF.

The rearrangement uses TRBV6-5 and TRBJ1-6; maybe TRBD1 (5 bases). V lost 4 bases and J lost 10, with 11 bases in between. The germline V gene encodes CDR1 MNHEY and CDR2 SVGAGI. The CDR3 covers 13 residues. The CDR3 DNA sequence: TGTGCCAGCAGTTCCCTGGGGGAGTCACCCCTCCACTTT. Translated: CASSSLGESPLHF.

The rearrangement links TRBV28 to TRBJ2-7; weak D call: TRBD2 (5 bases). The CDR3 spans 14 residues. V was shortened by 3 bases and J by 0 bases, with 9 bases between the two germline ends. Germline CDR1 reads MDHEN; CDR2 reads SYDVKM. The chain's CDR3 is CASSFSGFSYEQYF. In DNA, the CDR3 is TGTGCCAGCAGTTTTTCGGGGTTCTCCTACGAGCAGTACTTC.

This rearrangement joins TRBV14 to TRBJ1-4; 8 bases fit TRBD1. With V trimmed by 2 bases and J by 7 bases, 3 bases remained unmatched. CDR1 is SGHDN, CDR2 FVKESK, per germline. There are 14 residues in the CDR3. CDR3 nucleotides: TGTGCCAGCAGCCAACCCGGGACAGGTGAAAAACTGTTTTTT. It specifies CASSQPGTGEKLFF.

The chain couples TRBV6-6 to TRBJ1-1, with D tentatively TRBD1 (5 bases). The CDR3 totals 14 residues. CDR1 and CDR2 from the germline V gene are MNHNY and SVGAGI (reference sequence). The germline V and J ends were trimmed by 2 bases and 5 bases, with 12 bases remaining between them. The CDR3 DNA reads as TGTGCCAGCAGTTACGGGGGGAGAGGGACTGAAGCTTTCTTT. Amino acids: CASSYGGRGTEAFF.

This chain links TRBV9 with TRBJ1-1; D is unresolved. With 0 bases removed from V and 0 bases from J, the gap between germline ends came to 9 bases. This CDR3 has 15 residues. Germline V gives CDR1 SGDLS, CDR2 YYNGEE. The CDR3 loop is CASSVGRPMNTEAFF. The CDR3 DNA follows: TGTGCCAGCAGCGTAGGACGGCCGATGAACACTGAAGCTTTCTTT.

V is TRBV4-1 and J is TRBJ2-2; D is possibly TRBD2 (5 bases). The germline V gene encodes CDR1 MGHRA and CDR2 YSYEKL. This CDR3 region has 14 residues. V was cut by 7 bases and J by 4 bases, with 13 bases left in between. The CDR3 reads CASTFMGSTGELFF. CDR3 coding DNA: TGCGCCAGCACCTTCATGGGGAGCACCGGGGAGCTGTTTTTT.

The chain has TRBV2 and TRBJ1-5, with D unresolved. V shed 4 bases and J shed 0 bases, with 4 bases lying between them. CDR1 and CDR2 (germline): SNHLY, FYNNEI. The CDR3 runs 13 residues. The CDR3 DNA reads TGTGCCAGCAGTGTATATAGCAATCAGCCCCAGCATTTT. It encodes CASSVYSNQPQHF.

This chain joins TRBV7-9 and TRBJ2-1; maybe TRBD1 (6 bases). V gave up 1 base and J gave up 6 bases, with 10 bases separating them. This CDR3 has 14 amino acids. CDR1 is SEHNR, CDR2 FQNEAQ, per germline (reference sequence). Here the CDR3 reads CASSLGGRGNEQFF. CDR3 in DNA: TGTGCCAGCAGCTTAGGCGGCAGGGGCAATGAGCAGTTCTTC.